This T cell receptor (beta chain) comes out of a study of blood T cell repertoires in COVID-19. On the study more broadly: The analysed material was cDNA or gDNA that came from T cells, B-cell-depleted T cells, or PBMCs.

In the study's own analysis: For nucleated cells, counts were estimated from reference gene primer amplification. Assay: immunoSEQ multiplex PCR; the TCRdb copy retains only in-frame clones and omits some. D and trimming come from the DNA, and the V and J calls and clone size come from that table. The repertoire holds under 300,000 clones, with 70% to 90% as singletons. The CDR3 is 14 residues long. Germline CDR1 is SNHLY and CDR2 is FYNNEI. J gave up 5 bases and V 3 bases, and 5 bases lay outside the gene matches. Participants had their cohort set by participant-reported clinical history. The V and J genes are TRBV2 and TRBJ2-5; 8 nucleotides line up with TRBD2. This TCR came from a woman between 50 and 59 years old who had recovered from COVID-19. Sequenced sample: PBMCs or T cells enriched from blood (not recorded which). The CDR3 reads CASSDLSSGETQYF. The CDR3 nucleotides are TGTGCCAGCAGTGATTTGTCTAGCGGGGAGACCCAGTACTTC.